The rows below give T cell receptor beta chains drawn from one sample of a study of human T cells and chemical hapten exposure. MiXCR was run by TCRdb on the RACE reads, yielding one entry per CDR3 protein. The sample has 300,000 to 450,000 distinct CDR3 sequences, about 4.4% seen once. Specimen: whole blood, collected in connection with sensitization to the hapten diphenylcyclopropenone (DPC). These receptors all stem from a woman aged 45 to 65 with alopecia areata. Some clones in this sample may be carry-over from other donors' samples. Each CDR3 is given with its conserved first and last residue. The order of the fields is CDR3 DNA, CDR3 protein, CDR3 length, V gene, J gene, clone size, D gene. A D gene is named only where the DNA matches it firmly. Clone size appears in some rows only: once, few, many, or a class for an expanded clone.

DNA: TGTGCCAGCAGCCTGAAGGACAGGGAGGTCACAAATCAGCCCCAGCATTTT
CDR3: CASSLKDREVTNQPQHF
length: 17
V: TRBV3-1
J: TRBJ1-5
size: many
D: TRBD1

DNA: TGTGCCAGCAGCTGGGACGGACCTCTAAACATTCAGTACTTC
CDR3: CASSWDGPLNIQYF
length: 14
V: TRBV6-2/TRBV6-3
J: TRBJ2-4
size: -
D: -

DNA: TGTGCCACCAGAGCCCGGGGTAGCGGGATGGGAACCTCTAGCACAGATACGCAGTATTTT
CDR3: CATRARGSGMGTSSTDTQYF
length: 20
V: TRBV6-1
J: TRBJ2-3
size: -
D: TRBD2

DNA: TGTGCCAGCAGCTTGCGGGACAGTGAGAATCAGCCCCAGCATTTT
CDR3: CASSLRDSENQPQHF
length: 15
V: TRBV7-9
J: TRBJ1-5
size: few
D: TRBD1

DNA: TGCAGCGTTGATGGGACAGGCCACTCCTACGAGCAGTACTTC
CDR3: CSVDGTGHSYEQYF
length: 14
V: TRBV29-1
J: TRBJ2-7
size: many
D: TRBD1

DNA: TGTGCCACCAGCAGAGACGGGCCCCGCAGCTCCTATAATTCACCCCTCCACTTT
CDR3: CATSRDGPRSSYNSPLHF
length: 18
V: TRBV15
J: TRBJ1-6
size: many
D: -

DNA: TGTGCCAGCAGCGTAGTATGGGGCGCAGATACGCAGTATTTT
CDR3: CASSVVWGADTQYF
length: 14
V: TRBV9
J: TRBJ2-3
size: many
D: -

DNA: TGCAGCGTTGGAGGGCAGATATTCCCGGGAGGGCAGTATTTT
CDR3: CSVGGQIFPGGQYF
length: 14
V: TRBV29-1
J: TRBJ2-3
size: few
D: TRBD2

DNA: TGCGCCAGCAGTGAGGGCGGGGACTACAATGAGCAGTTCTTC
CDR3: CASSEGGDYNEQFF
length: 14
V: TRBV10-2
J: TRBJ2-1
size: many
D: -

DNA: TGTGCCAGCAGCTTAAACGGACCTGAGGGGTTCTTC
CDR3: CASSLNGPEGFF
length: 12
V: TRBV7-9
J: TRBJ2-1
size: many
D: -

DNA: TGTGCCAGCACCCCCGGGACACTTGTCTATAATTCACCCCTCCACTTT
CDR3: CASTPGTLVYNSPLHF
length: 16
V: TRBV6-6
J: TRBJ1-6
size: many
D: -

DNA: TGCGCCAGCAGTGAGCCGCGACTAGCGGGGTACCAAGAGACCCAGTACTTC
CDR3: CASSEPRLAGYQETQYF
length: 17
V: TRBV10-2
J: TRBJ2-5
size: many
D: TRBD2

DNA: TGTGCCAGCAGCATCCGGGACAGGGCTGAGACCCAGTACTTC
CDR3: CASSIRDRAETQYF
length: 14
V: TRBV7-8
J: TRBJ2-5
size: many
D: TRBD1

DNA: TGCAGTGCTAATGCCGGATCCACTAGCACAGATACGCAGTATTTT
CDR3: CSANAGSTSTDTQYF
length: 15
V: TRBV20-1
J: TRBJ2-3
size: few
D: -

DNA: TGTGCCAGCAGCCAAGATTTGTCCGGCTACGAGCAGTACTTC
CDR3: CASSQDLSGYEQYF
length: 14
V: TRBV3-1
J: TRBJ2-7
size: many
D: -

DNA: TGCAGTGCTCCTAAGGACTCCAGCTCCTACAATGAGCAGTTCTTC
CDR3: CSAPKDSSSYNEQFF
length: 15
V: TRBV20-1
J: TRBJ2-1
size: -
D: -

DNA: TGTGCCAGCAAGAGCGGGAGGGCCTACAATGAGCAGTTCTTC
CDR3: CASKSGRAYNEQFF
length: 14
V: TRBV12-3/TRBV12-4
J: TRBJ2-1
size: many
D: TRBD2

DNA: TGTGCCAGCAGCGTGGGGAGTCACAGCATGAACACTGAAGCTTTCTTT
CDR3: CASSVGSHSMNTEAFF
length: 16
V: TRBV7-9
J: TRBJ1-1
size: many
D: -

DNA: TGTGCCAGCAGTCCGGGGAGAATCCCCAGTAGCAATCAGCCCCAGCATTTT
CDR3: CASSPGRIPSSNQPQHF
length: 17
V: TRBV6-5
J: TRBJ1-5
size: many
D: -

DNA: TGTGCCAGCACCGGGCAAGAGACCCAGTACTTC
CDR3: CASTGQETQYF
length: 11
V: TRBV12-3/TRBV12-4
J: TRBJ2-5
size: many
D: -

DNA: TGCAGCGTTGACAGGGGGCGCGGTACTGAAGCTTTCTTT
CDR3: CSVDRGRGTEAFF
length: 13
V: TRBV29-1
J: TRBJ1-1
size: many
D: TRBD1

DNA: TGTGCCAGCAGCTTAGTGCTAGCGGGGGGGCCAGAGTACAATGAGCAGTTCTTC
CDR3: CASSLVLAGGPEYNEQFF
length: 18
V: TRBV7-2
J: TRBJ2-1
size: few
D: TRBD2

DNA: TGTGCCAGCAGTTTATTAGCTACAGATACGCAGTATTTT
CDR3: CASSLLATDTQYF
length: 13
V: TRBV12-3/TRBV12-4
J: TRBJ2-3
size: many
D: -

DNA: TGTGCCAGCAGTTACGGGGAAGGGAGCAATCAGCCCCAGCATTTT
CDR3: CASSYGEGSNQPQHF
length: 15
V: TRBV12-3/TRBV12-4
J: TRBJ1-5
size: -
D: -

DNA: TGTGCCAGCAGAGGATCGGGACAGGGGACCTACGAGCAGTACTTC
CDR3: CASRGSGQGTYEQYF
length: 15
V: TRBV13
J: TRBJ2-7
size: many
D: TRBD1

DNA: TGTGCCAGCAGCTCCCAGACGGTCTCTGGAAACACCATATATTTT
CDR3: CASSSQTVSGNTIYF
length: 15
V: TRBV7-8
J: TRBJ1-3
size: many
D: -

DNA: TGTGCCAGCAGCCGAGGTGGGGGCACAAGCTATGGCTACACCTTC
CDR3: CASSRGGGTSYGYTF
length: 15
V: TRBV12-3/TRBV12-4
J: TRBJ1-2
size: many
D: -

DNA: TGCGCCAGCAGCCAAGATGGTTTAGCGGGAGAGGGAGATACGCAGTATTTT
CDR3: CASSQDGLAGEGDTQYF
length: 17
V: TRBV4-3
J: TRBJ2-3
size: few
D: TRBD2

DNA: TGTGCCAGCAGCGTAGGAGGGTCAGACAATCAGCCCCAGCATTTT
CDR3: CASSVGGSDNQPQHF
length: 15
V: TRBV9
J: TRBJ1-5
size: many
D: -

DNA: TGCGCCAGCAGCTTGGCCGAGCGGGAGGGGTACAATGAGCAGTTCTTC
CDR3: CASSLAEREGYNEQFF
length: 16
V: TRBV5-1
J: TRBJ2-1
size: few
D: TRBD2

DNA: TGTGCTAGAGCGCCTTCTAATGAAAAACTGTTTTTT
CDR3: CARAPSNEKLFF
length: 12
V: TRBV7-9
J: TRBJ1-4
size: -
D: -

DNA: TGTGCCAGCAGTCCCGACCCCCGCTACGAGCAGTACTTC
CDR3: CASSPDPRYEQYF
length: 13
V: TRBV6-2/TRBV6-3
J: TRBJ2-7
size: -
D: -

DNA: TGCAGTGCTAGGAGGACATCGCAGGATACGCAGTATTTT
CDR3: CSARRTSQDTQYF
length: 13
V: TRBV20-1
J: TRBJ2-3
size: many
D: -

DNA: TGTGCCAGCAGCCAAGAAGGGGTCGGCTACACCTTC
CDR3: CASSQEGVGYTF
length: 12
V: TRBV4-2
J: TRBJ1-2
size: few
D: -

DNA: TGCGCCAGCAGCTTCACTAGCGGGCAAGAGACCCAGTACTTC
CDR3: CASSFTSGQETQYF
length: 14
V: TRBV5-1
J: TRBJ2-5
size: many
D: TRBD2

DNA: TGTGCCAGCTCAGTTTACAGGGGGTACTACGAGCAGTACTTC
CDR3: CASSVYRGYYEQYF
length: 14
V: TRBV18
J: TRBJ2-7
size: many
D: TRBD1

DNA: TGTGCCAGCAGTTACTCGATAAGTCGTCAGGGCTACACCGGGGAGCTGTTTTTT
CDR3: CASSYSISRQGYTGELFF
length: 18
V: TRBV6-6
J: TRBJ2-2
size: -
D: -

DNA: TGTGCCAGCAGCTCCCGACTAGCCGTGGGCACAGATACGCAGTATTTT
CDR3: CASSSRLAVGTDTQYF
length: 16
V: TRBV11-2
J: TRBJ2-3
size: many
D: TRBD2

DNA: TGTGCCAGCAGTTTATATCGGGGGGCGGACACTGAAGCTTTCTTT
CDR3: CASSLYRGADTEAFF
length: 15
V: TRBV12-3/TRBV12-4
J: TRBJ1-1
size: -
D: -

DNA: TGTGCCAGCAGTTTAACTCCATCCGGGACTTCAGCCTACAATGAGCAGTTCTTC
CDR3: CASSLTPSGTSAYNEQFF
length: 18
V: TRBV6-2/TRBV6-3
J: TRBJ2-1
size: many
D: -

DNA: TGTGCCAGCAGCCAAAACAGCAAAAACATTCAGTACTTC
CDR3: CASSQNSKNIQYF
length: 13
V: TRBV3-1
J: TRBJ2-4
size: few
D: -

DNA: TGCAGCGTTGAAGGACAGGATCTAGCCAAAAACATTCAGTACTTC
CDR3: CSVEGQDLAKNIQYF
length: 15
V: TRBV29-1
J: TRBJ2-4
size: few
D: -

DNA: TGCGCCAGCAGCATGGACGGGCCGAACACCGGGGAGCTGTTTTTT
CDR3: CASSMDGPNTGELFF
length: 15
V: TRBV5-1
J: TRBJ2-2
size: many
D: -

DNA: TGTGCCAGCAGCCAAGGGGTGACAGGGGCTGAAGCTTTCTTT
CDR3: CASSQGVTGAEAFF
length: 14
V: TRBV3-1
J: TRBJ1-1
size: -
D: TRBD1

DNA: TGTGCCAGCAGTCGCGCGGGACTAGCGGGAGAGGGCGAGCAGTACTTC
CDR3: CASSRAGLAGEGEQYF
length: 16
V: TRBV6-6
J: TRBJ2-7
size: many
D: TRBD2

DNA: TGCAGCGTTGAAGTCGGTAGCGGGGTAGGAAATGAGCAGTTCTTC
CDR3: CSVEVGSGVGNEQFF
length: 15
V: TRBV29-1
J: TRBJ2-1
size: many
D: TRBD2

DNA: TGTGCCAGCAGTGCAGGCTCTCAGCCCCAGCATTTT
CDR3: CASSAGSQPQHF
length: 12
V: TRBV5-6
J: TRBJ1-5
size: many
D: -

DNA: TGTGCCAGCCTGGGGGGAGAACAGACCGGGGAGCTGTTTTTT
CDR3: CASLGGEQTGELFF
length: 14
V: TRBV28
J: TRBJ2-2
size: many
D: -

DNA: TGTGCCAGCAGGAGGGGACCTGAGTACGAGCAGTACTTC
CDR3: CASRRGPEYEQYF
length: 13
V: TRBV6-1
J: TRBJ2-7
size: few
D: -

DNA: TGTGCCAGCAGTCAAGGGACGGGCTCTGGGGCCAACGTCCTGACTTTC
CDR3: CASSQGTGSGANVLTF
length: 16
V: TRBV6-5
J: TRBJ2-6
size: many
D: -

DNA: TGCGCCAGCAGTGGGACAGGGGGAAGGTATGGCTACACCTTC
CDR3: CASSGTGGRYGYTF
length: 14
V: TRBV10-2
J: TRBJ1-2
size: -
D: TRBD1

DNA: TGTGCCAGCAGACTCGGACAGTCCCTGGGCGAGCAGTACTTC
CDR3: CASRLGQSLGEQYF
length: 14
V: TRBV2
J: TRBJ2-7
size: -
D: -